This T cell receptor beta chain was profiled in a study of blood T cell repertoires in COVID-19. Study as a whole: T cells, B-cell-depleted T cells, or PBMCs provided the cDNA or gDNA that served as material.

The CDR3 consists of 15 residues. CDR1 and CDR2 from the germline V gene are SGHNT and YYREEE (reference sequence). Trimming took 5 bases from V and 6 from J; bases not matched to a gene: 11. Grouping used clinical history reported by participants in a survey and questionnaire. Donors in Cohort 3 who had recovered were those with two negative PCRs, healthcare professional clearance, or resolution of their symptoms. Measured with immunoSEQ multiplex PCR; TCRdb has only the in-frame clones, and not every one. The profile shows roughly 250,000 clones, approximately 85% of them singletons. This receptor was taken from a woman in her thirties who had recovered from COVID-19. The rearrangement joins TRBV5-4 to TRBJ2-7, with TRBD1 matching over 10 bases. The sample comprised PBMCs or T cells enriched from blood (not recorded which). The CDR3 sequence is CASSPRDRGSPEQYF. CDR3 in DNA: TGTGCCAGCAGTCCCCGGGACAGGGGATCACCCGAGCAGTACTTC.